What follows are 32 T cell receptor beta chains derived from one specimen sequenced in a study of blood T cell repertoires in COVID-19. Sequencing was performed with immunoSEQ multiplex PCR; in TCRdb, only in-frame clones are kept and a portion is missing. The sample lists roughly 68,000 clones, about 90% occurring once. Sequencing input: peripheral blood. The receptors come from a man aged 45-65 years with COVID-19, enrolled during active disease.

The V and J genes are TRBV28 and TRBJ1-3; D might be TRBD1 (6 bases). The CDR3 extends over 15 amino acids. Between the trimmed V and J ends, which lost 8 bases and 0 bases, there was a span of 14 bases. The germline V gene has CDR1 MDHEN and CDR2 SYDVKM. The CDR3 here is CASSRGGASGNTIYF. DNA of the CDR3: TGTGCCAGCTCCCGCGGGGGCGCCTCTGGAAACACCATATATTTT.

This chain links TRBV2 with TRBJ2-3; 7 bases map to TRBD2. The CDR3 is made up of 12 amino acids. J lost 6 bases, V lost 7 bases, and 4 bases had no gene match. CDR1 is SNHLY, CDR2 FYNNEI, per germline. CDR3 sequence reads: CASTTSADTQYF. CDR3 DNA: TGTGCCAGCACTACTAGCGCGGATACGCAGTATTTT.

This chain uses TRBV7-9 with TRBJ1-5, with TRBD1 matching over 11 bases. Germline V gives CDR1 SEHNR, CDR2 FQNEAQ (reference sequence). The CDR3 runs 15 residues. The V segment lost 5 bases and the J segment 6 bases; nucleotides outside the gene matches: 6. In DNA form, the CDR3 reads TGTGCCAGCAGCCAGGGGACAGGGGGATTTCAGCCCCAGCATTTT. It codes for CASSQGTGGFQPQHF. The full variable domain, in which reference TRBV7-9 and TRBJ1-5 provide the parts outside the CDR3, is DTGVSQNPRHKITKRGQNVTFRCDPISEHNRLYWYRQTLGQGPEFLTYFQNEAQLEKSRLLSDRFSAERPKGSFSTLEIQRTEQGDSAMYLCASSQGTGGFQPQHFGDGTRLSIL.

The V and J genes are TRBV7-8 and TRBJ2-4, with 12 nucleotides matching TRBD2. This CDR3 is built from 18 residues. The germline V gene encodes CDR1 SGHVS and CDR2 FQNEAQ. Trimming at V came to 4 bases and at J to 7 bases, leaving 14 bases not matched to a gene. This chain's CDR3 is CASSSPPGLAGPGNIQYF. The CDR3 DNA follows: TGTGCCAGCAGCTCGCCGCCGGGACTAGCGGGTCCCGGGAACATTCAGTACTTC.

The chain combines TRBV24-1 with TRBJ1-2; 8 bases align to TRBD1. V was clipped by 3 bases and J by 2 bases; unmatched bases: 7. Germline loops: CDR1 KGHDR, CDR2 SFDVKD. CDR3 length: 16 amino acids. CDR3 sequence: CATSDPSRQGNYGYTF. CDR3 in DNA: TGTGCCACCAGTGATCCGTCCCGACAGGGGAACTATGGCTACACCTTC.

CDR3 bases: TGTGCCAGCTCACTACAGGGAAAGGATCAGCCCCAGCATTTT. The encoded protein is CASSLQGKDQPQHF. The chain couples TRBV18 to TRBJ1-5; tentative D call: TRBD1 (6 bases). This CDR3 comprises 14 residues. CDR1 is KGHSH and CDR2 is LQKENI in the germline V gene. V lost 4 bases and J lost 5, with 12 bases in between.

The chain combines TRBV4-1 with TRBJ2-3, with 9 bases fitting TRBD2. V was pared by 7 bases and J by 6 bases, with 11 bases of the junction left unmatched. This CDR3 has 15 residues. Germline V gives CDR1 MGHRA, CDR2 YSYEKL. The CDR3 protein is CASTPGLARADTQYF. In DNA, the CDR3 is TGCGCCAGCACCCCGGGACTAGCAAGGGCGGATACGCAGTATTTT.

The J gene is TRBJ2-7, the V gene TRBV10-3, with a possible D match to TRBD2 (6 bases). Deletions cut 10 bases from V and 0 bases from J, with 22 bases between. The CDR3 has 16 amino acids. The germline gives CDR1 ENHRY, CDR2 SYGVKD. Here the CDR3 reads CATAGREEPVSYEQYF. The CDR3 DNA follows: TGTGCCACCGCGGGGAGAGAGGAACCCGTCTCCTACGAGCAGTACTTC.

The chain joins TRBV4-2 to TRBJ2-7, with 7 nucleotides matching TRBD1. Trimming removed 5 bases from V and 11 bases from J; junction bases left unmatched: 12. This CDR3 has 13 residues. The germline V gene has CDR1 LGHNA and CDR2 YNFKEQ. In DNA, the CDR3 is TGTGCCAGCAGCAGGGACAGAGATCGTGAGGAGTACTTC. This codes for CASSRDRDREEYF.

This rearrangement joins TRBV19 to TRBJ2-2, with D perhaps matching TRBD1 (6 bases). Germline CDR1 and CDR2: LNHDA and SQIVND (reference sequence). The CDR3 contains 16 residues. Trimming shortened V by 3 bases and J by 0 bases, and 11 bases separated the two germline ends. This CDR3 reads CASSITGNANTGELFF. The CDR3 DNA follows: TGTGCCAGTAGTATTACAGGGAACGCGAACACCGGGGAGCTGTTTTTT.

This clone was detected only once. The chain has TRBV18 and TRBJ2-1; 9 positions match TRBD2. V trimming: 3 bases; J trimming: 9 bases; junction bases outside the gene matches: 12. The CDR3 covers 16 residues. Germline assignment: CDR1 KGHSH and CDR2 LQKENI. This CDR3 reads CASSPVGAGGLIEQFF. As DNA, the CDR3 is TGTGCCAGCTCACCGGTTGGGGCGGGAGGGCTCATTGAGCAGTTCTTC.

Comment on this clone: Other DNA sequences from this sample encode an identical CDR3 as well. This chain joins TRBV19 and TRBJ1-5; the D gene is possibly TRBD1 (6 bases). The CDR3 runs 13 residues. Trimming stripped 7 bases from V and 4 bases from J, with 11 bases between. CDR1 is LNHDA and CDR2 is SQIVND in the germline V gene (reference sequence). This chain's CDR3 is CASNRGGNQPQHF. The CDR3 coding sequence is TGTGCCAGTAACAGAGGGGGTAATCAGCCCCAGCATTTT.

This clone is a singleton in its sample. V is TRBV6-5 and J is TRBJ2-3; maybe TRBD2 (5 bases). The CDR3 has 15 residues. The V end lost 5 bases, the J end lost 4 bases, and 16 bases lay between the germline ends. Germline V gene sequence: CDR1 MNHEY, CDR2 SVGAGI. In DNA form, the CDR3 reads TGTGCCAGCAGTCACTACCTTGGGAGCCCAGATACGCAGTATTTT. Translation: CASSHYLGSPDTQYF.

The chain has TRBV9 and TRBJ2-7; possibly TRBD2 for D (5 bases). V was clipped by 4 bases and J by 3 bases, with 17 bases between them. The CDR3 sequence is 15 residues long. CDR1 and CDR2 (germline): SGDLS, YYNGEE. CDR3 region: CASSLGAANYYEQYF. The CDR3 bases are TGTGCCAGCAGCCTGGGAGCGGCTAATTACTACGAGCAGTACTTC.

The CDR3 spells CASSLVGQESSYEQYF. In DNA form, the CDR3 reads TGTGCCAGCAGCTTAGTGGGACAGGAGAGCTCCTACGAGCAGTACTTC. This chain uses TRBV11-2 with TRBJ2-7, with 8 bases that match TRBD1. Looked up from germline, CDR1 is SGHAT and CDR2 is FQNNGV. J gave up 0 bases and V 1 base, and 5 bases lay outside the gene matches. The CDR3 consists of 16 residues. Full variable domain (rest looked up from reference TRBV11-2 and TRBJ2-7): EAGVAQSPRYKIIEKRQSVAFWCNPISGHATLYWYQQILGQGPKLLIQFQNNGVVDDSQLPKDRFSAERLKGVDSTLKIQPAKLEDSAVYLCASSLVGQESSYEQYFGPGTRLTVT.

The chain uses TRBV7-9 and TRBJ2-3; D is uncertain. The CDR3 covers 16 residues. Germline CDR1 SEHNR, CDR2 FQNEAQ (reference sequence). V was clipped by 1 base and J by 2 bases, with 13 bases between them. The CDR3 reads CASSLGQRQTTDTQYF. The CDR3 nucleotides are TGTGCCAGCAGCTTAGGCCAGCGCCAGACCACAGATACGCAGTATTTT.

This chain joins TRBV2 and TRBJ1-3; unclear D gene. Looked up from germline, CDR1 is SNHLY and CDR2 is FYNNEI. The CDR3 covers 15 residues. Between the trimmed V and J ends, which lost 6 bases and 2 bases, there was a span of 14 bases. CDR3 DNA sequence: TGTGCCAGCAGCTTACCCGGGGTGGCTGGAAACACCATATATTTT. This codes for CASSLPGVAGNTIYF. Based on the CDR3 plus reference TRBV2 and TRBJ1-3, the full variable domain is EPEVTQTPSHQVTQMGQEVILRCVPISNHLYFYWYRQILGQKVEFLVSFYNNEISEKSEIFDDQFSVERPDGSNFTLKIRSTKLEDSAMYFCASSLPGVAGNTIYFGEGSWLTVV.

The rearrangement joins TRBV4-2 to TRBJ1-2, with a possible D match to TRBD1 (5 bases). The V gene lost 0 bases and the J gene lost 7 bases, with 9 bases spanning the gap. Germline CDR1 LGHNA, CDR2 YNFKEQ. There are 13 residues in the CDR3. CDR3 sequence reads: CASSQEGEAGYTF. As DNA, the CDR3 is TGTGCCAGCAGCCAAGAAGGGGAGGCTGGCTACACCTTC.

The chain joins TRBV7-6 to TRBJ1-4; TRBD1 is a possible D gene (5 bases). The CDR3 has 15 residues. V was shortened by 4 bases and J by 7 bases, with 16 bases between the two germline ends. Germline loops: CDR1 SGHVS, CDR2 FNYEAQ. The CDR3 nucleotides read TGTGCCAGCAGCTCGCAGGGAGGCGGGGGTGAAAAACTGTTTTTT. This encodes CASSSQGGGGEKLFF.

This chain joins TRBV9 and TRBJ2-2, with TRBD2 identical over 13 bases. Trimming cost V 4 bases and J 5 bases; bases outside gene matches: 11. Germline CDR1 is SGDLS and CDR2 is YYNGEE. The CDR3 runs 18 residues. The CDR3 spells CASSTPATSGRPTGELFF. In DNA form, the CDR3 reads TGTGCCAGCAGCACCCCGGCGACTAGCGGGAGGCCGACCGGGGAGCTGTTTTTT.

This chain joins TRBV19 and TRBJ1-3; TRBD1 matches 7 bases. Germline CDR1 and CDR2: LNHDA and SQIVND (reference sequence). This CDR3 is built from 15 residues. V lost 6 bases, J lost 0 bases, and 5 bases stayed unmatched. The CDR3 DNA is TGTGCCAGTAGGCTACAGGGGAACTCTGGAAACACCATATATTTT. Translated, it gives CASRLQGNSGNTIYF.

The rearrangement links TRBV27 to TRBJ2-3; 7 bases map to TRBD1. The CDR3 has 13 residues. J lost 4 bases, V lost 6 bases, and 4 bases had no gene match. Germline assignment: CDR1 MNHEY and CDR2 SMNVEV (reference sequence). CDR3 DNA: TGTGCCAGCAGACCGCAGGGGGCAGATACGCAGTATTTT. Residues: CASRPQGADTQYF.

The chain employs TRBV7-9 and TRBJ2-3; possible D gene TRBD2, 6 bases. V was trimmed by 1 base and J by 4 bases, leaving 18 bases between them. Germline CDR1 and CDR2: SEHNR and FQNEAQ (reference sequence). The CDR3 covers 17 residues. The CDR3, as DNA: TGTGCCAGCAGCTTAGGACGGGCGGGATATGATTCAGATACGCAGTATTTT. This translates into CASSLGRAGYDSDTQYF.

The V call is TRBV11-2, the J call TRBJ1-5; D perhaps matches TRBD1 (6 bases). The ends were cut back, 5 bases at V and 6 bases at J, with 14 bases in the middle. Germline lookup yields CDR1 SGHAT and CDR2 FQNNGV. The CDR3 totals 14 residues. The CDR3 bases are TGTGCCAGCAGCACGGCGGGGGGCGGTCAGCCCCAGCATTTT. It encodes CASSTAGGGQPQHF.

This clone has just a few counts. This chain connects TRBV11-2 to TRBJ1-1, with 8 bases aligning to TRBD1. Germline V gene data show CDR1 as SGHAT and CDR2 as FQNNGV. There are 15 residues in the CDR3. Trimming removed 7 bases from V and 6 bases from J; junction bases left unmatched: 13. The CDR3, as DNA: TGTGCCAGCACCCTCATCCAGGGGGCAGGCCCTGAAGCTTTCTTT. Encoded protein: CASTLIQGAGPEAFF.

The rearrangement links TRBV4-1 to TRBJ2-3; 9 nucleotides line up with TRBD2. Germline loops: CDR1 MGHRA, CDR2 YSYEKL. The CDR3 covers 20 residues. V was pared by 1 base and J by 0 bases, with 14 bases of the junction left unmatched. As DNA, the CDR3 is TGCGCCAGCAGCCAAGCAATAGCGGGAGTAGCAGGCTCTAGCACAGATACGCAGTATTTT. It codes for CASSQAIAGVAGSSTDTQYF.

The chain joins TRBV21-1 to TRBJ1-1; the DNA was not compared with TRBD1, the D call given in the table. TRBV21-1 is reported as a pseudogene. The CDR3 totals 17 residues. The CDR3 sequence: CASSKGGDIGSNTEAFF. In DNA form, the CDR3 reads TGTGCCAGCAGCAAAGGAGGGGACATAGGGTCAAACACTGAAGCTTTCTTT.

The rearrangement uses TRBV19 and TRBJ1-4; 10 positions match TRBD1. Germline assignment: CDR1 LNHDA and CDR2 SQIVND (reference sequence). V trimming: 3 bases; J trimming: 8 bases; junction bases outside the gene matches: 9. The CDR3 is 16 residues long. The CDR3 reads CASSMTGGGGNEKLFF. In nucleotides, the CDR3 is TGTGCCAGTAGTATGACAGGGGGCGGAGGTAACGAAAAACTGTTTTTT.

The rearrangement links TRBV3-1 (or the pseudogene TRBV3-2) to TRBJ2-2; 9 bases map to TRBD1. The CDR3 runs 15 residues. The ends lost 4 bases at V and 6 bases at J; junction bases unmatched: 6. Germline V CDR1 and CDR2: LGHDT, YNNKEL (reference sequence). For the CDR3, the DNA is TGTGCCAGCAGCCCCCGGGACAGGGTGCCCGGGGAGCTGTTTTTT. It specifies CASSPRDRVPGELFF.

The V and J genes are TRBV20-1 and TRBJ2-7; no definite D call. Trimming cost V 3 bases and J 0 bases, with 9 bases left between them. CDR1 and CDR2 from the germline V gene are DFQATT and SNEGSKA (reference sequence). CDR3 length equals 13 residues. The CDR3 nucleotides are TGCAGTGCTAGTTCTAGTGGCTCCTACGAGCAGTACTTC. Amino acids: CSASSSGSYEQYF.

The rearrangement joins TRBV7-6 to TRBJ2-1; D remains unclear. Trimming stripped 1 base from V and 6 bases from J, with 13 bases between. This CDR3 has 15 amino acids. CDR1 and CDR2 from the germline V gene are SGHVS and FNYEAQ. CDR3 in DNA: TGTGCCAGCAGCTTAGATGGCCGTGCATCCAATGAGCAGTTCTTC. Protein: CASSLDGRASNEQFF.

The chain recombines TRBV5-1 with TRBJ2-5; D possibly corresponds to TRBD2 (6 bases). CDR1 is SGHRS and CDR2 is YFSETQ in the germline V gene. The V end was cut by 7 bases, the J end by 3 bases, with 16 bases between. The CDR3 covers 14 residues. For the CDR3, the DNA is TGCGCCAGCTCTGTACAGCGGAGGGAAGAGACCCAGTACTTC. This encodes CASSVQRREETQYF.